The T cell receptor beta chain described here comes from a study of early T cells in non-severe SARS-CoV-2 infection. Study-level points and caveats: Matching results from VDJdb favored anti-spike CD8 responses, leaving private and CD4 specificities undetected.

This clonotype has only a few counts. Its antigen is as yet unknown. MiXCR, applied by TCRdb to the 5' RACE reads, yields one record per CDR3 protein. The profile covers fewer than 80,000 distinct CDR3 sequences, with less than 15% appearing a single time and about 5% taken by the ten largest. This TCR came from an adult who was a healthcare worker with PCR-confirmed SARS-CoV-2 infection or an uninfected control (not recorded which). The sample taken for sequencing was whole blood.

CDR3 sequence (DNA): TGCAGCGTTAGACAGAATAGCAATCAGCCCCAGCATTTT. It codes for CSVRQNSNQPQHF. This sequence joins TRBV29-1 and TRBJ1-5, with a possible D match to TRBD1 (5 bases). CDR3 length: 13 amino acids. Germline V lookup: CDR1 SQVTM, CDR2 ANQGSEA. Trimming left V 5 bases short and J 0 bases short, with 8 bases between.